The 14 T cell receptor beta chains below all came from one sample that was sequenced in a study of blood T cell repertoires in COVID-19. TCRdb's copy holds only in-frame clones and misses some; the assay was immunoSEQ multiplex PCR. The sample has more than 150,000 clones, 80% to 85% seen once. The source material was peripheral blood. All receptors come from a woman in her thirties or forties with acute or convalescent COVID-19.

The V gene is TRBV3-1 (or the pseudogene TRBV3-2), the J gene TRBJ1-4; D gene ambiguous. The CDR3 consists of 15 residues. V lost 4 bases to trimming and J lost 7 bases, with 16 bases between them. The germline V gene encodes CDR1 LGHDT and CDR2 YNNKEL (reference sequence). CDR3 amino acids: CASSPWEGRREKLFF. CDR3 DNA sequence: TGTGCCAGCAGCCCATGGGAGGGCAGGCGTGAAAAACTGTTTTTT.

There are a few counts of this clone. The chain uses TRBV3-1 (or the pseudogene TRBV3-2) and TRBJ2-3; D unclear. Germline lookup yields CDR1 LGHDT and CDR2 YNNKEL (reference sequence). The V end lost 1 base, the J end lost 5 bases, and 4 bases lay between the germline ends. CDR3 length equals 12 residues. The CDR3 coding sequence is TGTGCCAGCAGCCAAGTAGTAGATACGCAGTATTTT. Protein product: CASSQVVDTQYF.

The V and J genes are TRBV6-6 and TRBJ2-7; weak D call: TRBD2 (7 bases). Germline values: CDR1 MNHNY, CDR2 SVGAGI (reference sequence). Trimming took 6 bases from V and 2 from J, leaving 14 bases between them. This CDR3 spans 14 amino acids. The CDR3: CASSSVGGPYEQYF. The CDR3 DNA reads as TGTGCCAGCAGCTCCGTGGGGGGGCCCTACGAGCAGTACTTC.

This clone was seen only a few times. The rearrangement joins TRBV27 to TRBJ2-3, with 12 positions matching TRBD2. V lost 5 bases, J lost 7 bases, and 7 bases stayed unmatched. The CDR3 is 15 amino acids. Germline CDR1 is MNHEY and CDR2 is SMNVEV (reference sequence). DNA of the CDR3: TGTGCCAGCAGTCCTAGCGGGGGGGCGGGATATACGCAGTATTTT. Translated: CASSPSGGAGYTQYF.

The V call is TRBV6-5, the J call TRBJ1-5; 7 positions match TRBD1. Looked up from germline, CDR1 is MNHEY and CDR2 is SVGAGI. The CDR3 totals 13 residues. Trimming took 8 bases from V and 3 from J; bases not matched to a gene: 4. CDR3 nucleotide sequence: TGTGCCAGCGGGACAGAGTACAATCAGCCCCAGCATTTT. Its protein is CASGTEYNQPQHF.

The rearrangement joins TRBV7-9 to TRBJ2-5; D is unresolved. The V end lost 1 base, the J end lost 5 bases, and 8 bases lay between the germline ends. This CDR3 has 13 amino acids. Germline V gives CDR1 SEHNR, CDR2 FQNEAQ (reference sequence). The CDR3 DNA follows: TGTGCCAGCAGCTTAGGGGCGTGGGAGACCCAGTACTTC. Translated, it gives CASSLGAWETQYF.

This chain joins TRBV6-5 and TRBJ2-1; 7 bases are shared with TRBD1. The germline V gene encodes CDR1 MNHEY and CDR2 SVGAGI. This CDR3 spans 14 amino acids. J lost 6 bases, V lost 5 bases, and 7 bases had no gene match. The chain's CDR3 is CASSRDSRINEQFF. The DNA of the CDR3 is TGTGCCAGCAGTAGGGACAGTCGTATCAATGAGCAGTTCTTC.

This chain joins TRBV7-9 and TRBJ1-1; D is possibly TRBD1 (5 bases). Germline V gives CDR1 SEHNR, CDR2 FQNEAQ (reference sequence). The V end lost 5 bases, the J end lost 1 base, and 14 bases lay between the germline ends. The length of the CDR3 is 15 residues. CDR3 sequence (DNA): TGTGCCAGCAGCGGGGGGAAGGAGACGAACACTGAAGCTTTCTTT. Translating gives CASSGGKETNTEAFF.

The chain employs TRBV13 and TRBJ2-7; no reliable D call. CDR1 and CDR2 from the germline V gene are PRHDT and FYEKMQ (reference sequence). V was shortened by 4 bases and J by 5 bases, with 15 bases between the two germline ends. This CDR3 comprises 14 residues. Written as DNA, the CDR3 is TGTGCCAGCAGCTCCGAGAGTAGATCCCACGAGCAGTACTTC. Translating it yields CASSSESRSHEQYF.

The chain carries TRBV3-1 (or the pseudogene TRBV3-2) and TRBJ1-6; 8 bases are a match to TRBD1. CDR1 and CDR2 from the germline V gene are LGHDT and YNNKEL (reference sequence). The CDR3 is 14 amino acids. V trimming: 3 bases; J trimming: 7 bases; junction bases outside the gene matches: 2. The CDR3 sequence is CASSHRGRNSPLHF. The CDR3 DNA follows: TGTGCCAGCAGCCACAGGGGGCGAAATTCACCCCTCCACTTT.

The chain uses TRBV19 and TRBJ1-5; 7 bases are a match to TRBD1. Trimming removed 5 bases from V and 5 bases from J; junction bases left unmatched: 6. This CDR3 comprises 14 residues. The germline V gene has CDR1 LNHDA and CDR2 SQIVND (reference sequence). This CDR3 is CASSDTGEHQPQHF. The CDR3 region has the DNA TGTGCCAGTAGTGATACAGGGGAGCATCAGCCCCAGCATTTT.

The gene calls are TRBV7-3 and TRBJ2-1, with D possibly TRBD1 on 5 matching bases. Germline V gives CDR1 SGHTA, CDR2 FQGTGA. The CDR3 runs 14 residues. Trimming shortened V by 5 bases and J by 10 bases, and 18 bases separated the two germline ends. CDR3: CASSAQGLLREQFF. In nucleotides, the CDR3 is TGTGCCAGCAGCGCGCAGGGTTTACTGAGGGAGCAGTTCTTC.

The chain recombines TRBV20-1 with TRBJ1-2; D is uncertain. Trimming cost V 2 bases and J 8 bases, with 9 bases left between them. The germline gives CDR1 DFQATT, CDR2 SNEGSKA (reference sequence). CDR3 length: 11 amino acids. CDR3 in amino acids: CSARTAPGYTF. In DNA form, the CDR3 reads TGCAGTGCTAGAACTGCGCCGGGCTACACCTTC.

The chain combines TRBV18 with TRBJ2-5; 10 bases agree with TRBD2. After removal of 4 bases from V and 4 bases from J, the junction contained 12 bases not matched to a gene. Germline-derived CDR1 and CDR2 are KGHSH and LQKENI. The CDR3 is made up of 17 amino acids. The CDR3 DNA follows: TGTGCCAGCTCACGGCCGATAGCGGGAGGAGGGGGAGAGACCCAGTACTTC. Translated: CASSRPIAGGGGETQYF.